The source of this TCR beta chain is a study of control samples from healthy donors and cancer patients. The CDR3 is made up of 16 amino acids. CDR1 is MDHEN and CDR2 is SYDVKM in the germline V gene. Trimming removed 4 bases from V and 0 bases from J, with 15 bases in between. Profiling relied on immunoSEQ multiplex PCR, and the TCRdb table lists in-frame clones only, not all of them. The sample includes around 81,000 clones, more than 85% of them seen just once. The chain recombines TRBV28 with TRBJ1-1, with a possible D match to TRBD1 (6 bases). Input material: blood. The receptor's source is a woman aged 25 to 39 in good health. CDR3 in amino acids: CASSSRTVFMNTEAFF. The DNA for the CDR3 is TGTGCCAGCAGTTCCCGGACAGTCTTCATGAACACTGAAGCTTTCTTT.